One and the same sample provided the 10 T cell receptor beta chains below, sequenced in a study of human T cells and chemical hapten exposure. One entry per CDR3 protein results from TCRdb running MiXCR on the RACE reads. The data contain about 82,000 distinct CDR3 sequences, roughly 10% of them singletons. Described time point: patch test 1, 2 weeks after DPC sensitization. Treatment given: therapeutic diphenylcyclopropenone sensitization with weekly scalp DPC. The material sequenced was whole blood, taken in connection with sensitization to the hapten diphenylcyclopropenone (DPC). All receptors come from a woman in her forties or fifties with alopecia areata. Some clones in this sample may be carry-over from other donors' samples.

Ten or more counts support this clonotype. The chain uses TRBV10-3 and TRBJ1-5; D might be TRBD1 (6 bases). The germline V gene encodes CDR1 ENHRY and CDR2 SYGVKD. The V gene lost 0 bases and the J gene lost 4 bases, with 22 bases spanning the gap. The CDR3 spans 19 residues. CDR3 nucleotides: TGTGCCATCAGTGAGTCCCCCCTGGGGGGGGCAGTGGGAAATCAGCCCCAGCATTTT. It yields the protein CAISESPLGGAVGNQPQHF.

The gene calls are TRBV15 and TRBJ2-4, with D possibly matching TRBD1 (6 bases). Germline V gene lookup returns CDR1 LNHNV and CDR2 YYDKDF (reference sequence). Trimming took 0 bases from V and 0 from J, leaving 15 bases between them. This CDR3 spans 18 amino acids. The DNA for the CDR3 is TGTGCCACCAGCAGAGATGGGGGACAACCCTTAGCCAAAAACATTCAGTACTTC. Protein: CATSRDGGQPLAKNIQYF. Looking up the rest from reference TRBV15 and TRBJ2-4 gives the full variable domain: DAMVIQNPRYQVTQFGKPVTLSCSQTLNHNVMYWYQQKSSQAPKLLFHYYDKDFNNEADTPDNFQSRRPNTSFCFLDIRSPGLGDTAMYLCATSRDGGQPLAKNIQYFGAGTRLSVL.

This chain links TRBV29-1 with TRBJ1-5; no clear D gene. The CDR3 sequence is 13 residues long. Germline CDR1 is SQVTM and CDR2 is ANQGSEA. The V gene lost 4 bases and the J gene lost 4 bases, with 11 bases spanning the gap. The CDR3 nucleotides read TGCAGCGTTGCTTTGACACAAAATCAGCCCCAGCATTTT. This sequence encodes CSVALTQNQPQHF.

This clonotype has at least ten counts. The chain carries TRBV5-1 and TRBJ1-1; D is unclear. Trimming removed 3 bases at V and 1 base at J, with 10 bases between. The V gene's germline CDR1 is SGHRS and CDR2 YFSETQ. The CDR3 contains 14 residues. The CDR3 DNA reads TGCGCCAGCAGCTCCCGGACGGGGAACACTGAAGCTTTCTTT. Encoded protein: CASSSRTGNTEAFF.

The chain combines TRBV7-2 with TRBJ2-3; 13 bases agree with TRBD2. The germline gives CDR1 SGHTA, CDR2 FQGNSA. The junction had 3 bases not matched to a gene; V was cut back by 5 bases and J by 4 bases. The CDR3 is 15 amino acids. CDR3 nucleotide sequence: TGTGCCAGCAGCCCCACTAGCGGGAGGGCAGATACGCAGTATTTT. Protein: CASSPTSGRADTQYF.

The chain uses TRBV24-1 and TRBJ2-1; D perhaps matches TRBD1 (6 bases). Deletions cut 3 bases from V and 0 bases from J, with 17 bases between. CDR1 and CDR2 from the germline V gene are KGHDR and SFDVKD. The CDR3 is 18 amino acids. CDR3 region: CATSDPGQSISSYNEQFF. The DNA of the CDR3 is TGTGCCACCAGTGATCCCGGACAGTCAATTAGCTCCTACAATGAGCAGTTCTTC.

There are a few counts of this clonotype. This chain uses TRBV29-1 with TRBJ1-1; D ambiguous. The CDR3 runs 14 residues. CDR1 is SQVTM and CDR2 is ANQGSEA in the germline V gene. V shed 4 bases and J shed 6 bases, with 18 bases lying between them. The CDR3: CSVVWGGSLSEAFF. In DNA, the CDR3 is TGCAGCGTTGTGTGGGGAGGCAGTCTGTCTGAAGCTTTCTTT. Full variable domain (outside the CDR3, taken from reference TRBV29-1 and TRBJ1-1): SAVISQKPSRDICQRGTSLTIQCQVDSQVTMMFWYRQQPGQSLTLIATANQGSEATYESGFVIDKFPISRPNLTFSTLTVSNMSPEDSSIYLCSVVWGGSLSEAFFGQGTRLTVV.

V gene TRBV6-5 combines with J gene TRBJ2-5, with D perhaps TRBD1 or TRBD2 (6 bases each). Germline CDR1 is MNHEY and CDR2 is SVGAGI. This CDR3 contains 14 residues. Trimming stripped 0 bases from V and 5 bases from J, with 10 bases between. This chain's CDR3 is CASSYSGAGETQYF. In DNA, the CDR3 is TGTGCCAGCAGTTACTCGGGGGCGGGGGAGACCCAGTACTTC.

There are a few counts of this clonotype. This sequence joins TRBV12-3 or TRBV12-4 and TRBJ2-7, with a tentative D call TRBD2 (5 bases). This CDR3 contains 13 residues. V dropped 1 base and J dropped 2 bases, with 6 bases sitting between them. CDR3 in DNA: TGTGCCAGCAGTTTAGACGGGGCCTACGAGCAGTACTTC. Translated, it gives CASSLDGAYEQYF.

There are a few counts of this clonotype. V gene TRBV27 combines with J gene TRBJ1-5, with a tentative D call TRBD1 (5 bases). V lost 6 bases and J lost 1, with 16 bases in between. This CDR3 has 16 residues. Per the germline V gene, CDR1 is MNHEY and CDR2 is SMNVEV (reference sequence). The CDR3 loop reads CASSPQGPRSNQPQHF. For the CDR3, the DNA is TGTGCCAGCAGCCCGCAGGGTCCGAGAAGCAATCAGCCCCAGCATTTT.